Each of the 8 T cell receptor beta chains below was sequenced from the same sample in a study of T cells in Graves' hyperthyroidism and ophthalmopathy. What was amplified from RNA transcripts were TCR beta CDR3 regions. With the HTBI primer set, the TCR CDR3 went through a first round of RT-PCR. TCRdb re-called the multiplex PCR reads through MiXCR, storing one row per CDR3 protein. The sample consists of fewer than 750,000 distinct CDR3 sequences, approximately 15% of them appearing once. What was sequenced was blood. Source of these receptors: a woman between 50 and 59 years old with Graves' ophthalmopathy.

Only a few counts were recorded for this clonotype. The V and J genes are TRBV9 and TRBJ2-5, with D perhaps matching TRBD2 (5 bases). Germline values: CDR1 SGDLS, CDR2 YYNGEE. Trimming stripped 3 bases from V and 0 bases from J, with 18 bases between. The CDR3 has 17 amino acids. DNA for the CDR3: TGTGCCAGCAGCGAGGGTGTCTTAGGGCGGGACCAAGAGACCCAGTACTTC. Translated: CASSEGVLGRDQETQYF.

This clonotype has a count of ten or more. This chain connects TRBV20-1 to TRBJ1-5; D is uncertain. The CDR3 is 15 residues long. The V gene's germline CDR1 is DFQATT and CDR2 SNEGSKA (reference sequence). Trimming took off 1 base at V and 0 bases at J, with 10 bases between the two ends. CDR3 region: CSARARSYSNQPQHF. Written as DNA, the CDR3 is TGCAGTGCTAGAGCACGCAGTTATAGCAATCAGCCCCAGCATTTT.

This clonotype was detected ten times or more. The V and J genes are TRBV20-1 and TRBJ2-5, with D possibly being TRBD1 or TRBD2 (5 bases each). CDR1 is DFQATT and CDR2 is SNEGSKA in the germline V gene (reference sequence). Between the trimmed V and J ends, which lost 3 bases and 0 bases, there was a span of 11 bases. The CDR3 runs 14 residues. CDR3 sequence (DNA): TGCAGTGCTAGCGGGACGGCCAACCAAGAGACCCAGTACTTC. This translates into CSASGTANQETQYF.

This chain connects TRBV6-1 to TRBJ1-5, with TRBD1 as a possible D gene (5 bases). The CDR3 sequence is 14 residues long. Per the germline V gene, CDR1 is MNHNS and CDR2 is SASEGT. The germline V and J ends were trimmed by 5 bases and 9 bases, with 17 bases remaining between them. The CDR3 coding sequence is TGTGCCAGCAGTCCCCTTGGGGGGTCCGGGCCCCAGCATTTT. Residues: CASSPLGGSGPQHF.

This clonotype was seen a few times. The chain joins TRBV19 to TRBJ2-1; 11 bases align to TRBD2. The trim removed 7 bases at V and 6 bases at J, leaving 11 bases unmatched. There are 16 residues in the CDR3. CDR1 and CDR2 from the germline V gene are LNHDA and SQIVND (reference sequence). The CDR3 nucleotides read TGTGCCAGTACCGAAACCGGGACTAGCGGCCTCAATGAGCAGTTCTTC. Its protein product is CASTETGTSGLNEQFF.

The chain is built from TRBV20-1 and TRBJ2-7; TRBD1 matches at 9 bases. In germline, CDR1 is DFQATT, CDR2 SNEGSKA (reference sequence). The trim removed 6 bases at V and 4 bases at J, leaving 10 bases unmatched. The CDR3 sequence is 14 residues long. CDR3 amino acids: CSAMGQGGKYEQYF. For the CDR3, the DNA is TGCAGTGCAATGGGACAGGGAGGAAAATACGAGCAGTACTTC.

The V gene is TRBV19, the J gene TRBJ1-6; D uncertain. Germline V CDR1 and CDR2: LNHDA, SQIVND (reference sequence). V dropped 5 bases and J dropped 8 bases, with 7 bases sitting between them. This CDR3 region has 12 residues. The CDR3 loop reads CASSLLDSPLHF. The CDR3 nucleotides read TGTGCCAGTAGTTTATTAGATTCACCCCTCCACTTT.

This clonotype was recorded at least ten times. The rearrangement uses TRBV11-3 and TRBJ1-1; the match to TRBD1 covers 7 bases. With 0 bases clipped from V and 1 base from J, the junction kept 8 bases outside the gene matches. The CDR3 sequence is 17 residues long. Germline-derived CDR1 and CDR2 are SGHNT and YENEEA. The DNA of the CDR3 is TGTGCCAGCAGCTTAGACCGCGAACAGGGGTCGAACACTGAAGCTTTCTTT. Protein product: CASSLDREQGSNTEAFF.